The 8 T cell receptor beta chains below all came from one sample that was sequenced in a study of T cell changes during pregnancy in multiple sclerosis. The repertoire was sequenced with immunoSEQ multiplex PCR; TCRdb's copy has only in-frame clones and lacks some. Here the sample spans some 70,000 clones, about nine tenths being singletons. This sample comprised peripheral blood, obtained in the third trimester of pregnancy. These receptors all stem from a female donor with multiple sclerosis, enrolled in a pregnancy study.

This clone showed up just once. This rearrangement joins TRBV14 to TRBJ1-2; 8 nucleotides line up with TRBD1. V dropped 1 base and J dropped 5; count of bases not matched to a gene: 12. The germline V gene encodes CDR1 SGHDN and CDR2 FVKESK. There are 17 residues in the CDR3. CDR3 residues: CASSQGVRGQMGYGYTF. The DNA for the CDR3 is TGTGCCAGCAGCCAAGGAGTCAGGGGGCAGATGGGTTATGGCTACACCTTC.

The chain links TRBV9 to TRBJ2-1, with a possible D match to TRBD2 (6 bases). V was shortened by 1 base and J by 9 bases, with 8 bases between the two germline ends. This CDR3 has 12 residues. Germline V gives CDR1 SGDLS, CDR2 YYNGEE. CDR3: CASSVPGVEQFF. CDR3 in DNA: TGTGCCAGCAGCGTACCGGGAGTTGAGCAGTTCTTC.

This rearrangement joins TRBV11-1 to TRBJ2-7; 8 bases align to TRBD1. CDR1 and CDR2 (germline): SGHAT, FQDESV (reference sequence). Trimming cost V 5 bases and J 4 bases; bases outside gene matches: 1. CDR3 length: 12 residues. CDR3 region: CASSGQGYEQYF. The CDR3 DNA sequence: TGTGCCAGCAGCGGACAGGGATACGAGCAGTACTTC.

This sequence joins TRBV27 and TRBJ2-4, with 8 bases matching TRBD2. V trimming: 4 bases; J trimming: 2 bases; junction bases outside the gene matches: 10. There are 17 residues in the CDR3. From germline, CDR1 is MNHEY and CDR2 SMNVEV (reference sequence). For the CDR3, the DNA is TGTGCCAGCAGTTCACGACTAAGCGGGAGCTCCAAAAACATTCAGTACTTC. Translation: CASSSRLSGSSKNIQYF.

In DNA form, the CDR3 reads TGTGCCAGCAGCTTGGGACGGGCCATACAACGGGGAGATACGCAGTATTTT. Translated, it gives CASSLGRAIQRGDTQYF. The rearrangement uses TRBV5-4 and TRBJ2-3; TRBD2 might be the D (5 bases). This CDR3 is built from 17 residues. Germline V gene lookup returns CDR1 SGHNT and CDR2 YYREEE (reference sequence). Deletions cut 0 bases from V and 5 bases from J, with 19 bases between.

This clone was recorded a few times. CDR3 sequence: CASSSGTAINQPQHF. DNA of the CDR3: TGTGCCAGCAGCTCGGGGACAGCCATCAATCAGCCCCAGCATTTT. The chain combines TRBV5-8 with TRBJ1-5; TRBD1 aligns across 7 bases. This CDR3 comprises 15 residues. After removal of 3 bases from V and 3 bases from J, the junction contained 6 bases not matched to a gene. Germline CDR1 is SGHTS and CDR2 is YDEGEE.

The rearrangement joins TRBV5-6 to TRBJ1-4, with D possibly matching TRBD1 (5 bases). CDR3 length equals 15 residues. Trimming shortened V by 3 bases and J by 4 bases, and 13 bases separated the two germline ends. CDR1 is SGHDT and CDR2 is YYEEEE in the germline V gene. CDR3 in amino acids: CASSSVGQGNEKLFF. The CDR3 DNA reads TGTGCCAGCAGCTCGGTTGGGCAGGGTAATGAAAAACTGTTTTTT. Using reference TRBV5-6 and TRBJ1-4 for the parts outside the CDR3, the full variable domain is DAGVTQSPTHLIKTRGQQVTLRCSPKSGHDTVSWYQQALGQGPQFIFQYYEEEERQRGNFPDRFSGHQFPNYSSELNVNALLLGDSALYLCASSSVGQGNEKLFFGSGTQLSVL.

Only one count was recorded for this clone. This chain connects TRBV27 to TRBJ2-1; no firm D call. The CDR3 length is 15 residues. Trimming shortened V by 7 bases and J by 0 bases, and 13 bases separated the two germline ends. CDR1 and CDR2 from the germline V gene are MNHEY and SMNVEV (reference sequence). The CDR3 bases are TGTGCCAGCACCGCCGGCGGCAGCTCCTACAATGAGCAGTTCTTC. Translating gives CASTAGGSSYNEQFF.